A single sample is the source of the 20 T cell receptor beta chains below, sequenced in a study of cytomegalovirus exposure and HLA in healthy donors. It was with 60 Vbeta and 13 Jbeta primers that the PCR ran. TCRdb keeps only in-frame clones here, not all; method: immunoSEQ multiplex PCR. The profile shows some 150,000 clones, around 72% of them singletons. Sequencing input: PBMCs. The receptors stem from a man aged 50-59 years in good health and CMV-seropositive.

The chain carries TRBV5-1 and TRBJ1-2, with 9 nucleotides matching TRBD1. The CDR3 totals 16 residues. J lost 7 bases, V lost 4 bases, and 14 bases had no gene match. The germline V gene encodes CDR1 SGHRS and CDR2 YFSETQ. CDR3 protein: CASSQGGDRGNRGYTF. In nucleotides, the CDR3 is TGCGCCAGCAGCCAGGGAGGCGACAGGGGGAACCGTGGCTACACCTTC.

This chain connects TRBV29-1 to TRBJ2-1, with 8 bases identical to TRBD2. The germline V gene encodes CDR1 SQVTM and CDR2 ANQGSEA. CDR3 length: 13 residues. J gave up 8 bases and V 6 bases, and 9 bases lay outside the gene matches. The chain's CDR3 is CSVGGLVGDEQFF. The CDR3 coding sequence is TGCAGCGTCGGGGGACTAGTTGGCGATGAGCAGTTCTTC.

The chain carries TRBV5-6 and TRBJ1-1; the match to TRBD1 covers 9 bases. V shed 4 bases, J shed 5 bases, and the junction held 9 bases outside the gene matches. Looked up from germline, CDR1 is SGHDT and CDR2 is YYEEEE. This CDR3 is built from 15 residues. The CDR3 nucleotides read TGTGCCAGCAGCCAGTTCGGGACAGGGAAAACTGAAGCTTTCTTT. Translating gives CASSQFGTGKTEAFF.

The rearrangement joins TRBV2 to TRBJ2-2; D possibly corresponds to TRBD1 (6 bases). V dropped 5 bases and J dropped 4 bases, with 11 bases sitting between them. Germline CDR1 is SNHLY and CDR2 is FYNNEI. The length of the CDR3 is 14 residues. In nucleotides, the CDR3 is TGTGCCAGCAGTTTACAGGGTATCACCGGGGAGCTGTTTTTT. Translated, it gives CASSLQGITGELFF. The variable domain in full, completed from reference TRBV2 and TRBJ2-2, reads EPEVTQTPSHQVTQMGQEVILRCVPISNHLYFYWYRQILGQKVEFLVSFYNNEISEKSEIFDDQFSVERPDGSNFTLKIRSTKLEDSAMYFCASSLQGITGELFFGEGSRLTVL.

The chain uses TRBV2 and TRBJ1-3, with a weak D call TRBD1 (6 bases). Germline CDR1 reads SNHLY; CDR2 reads FYNNEI. V lost 8 bases and J 0 bases, leaving 14 bases between the germline ends. The CDR3 is made up of 15 amino acids. CDR3 protein: CASAPRGASGNTIYF. The DNA of the CDR3 is TGTGCCAGCGCCCCCAGGGGCGCCTCTGGAAACACCATATATTTT. The full variable domain, its missing parts supplied by reference TRBV2 and TRBJ1-3, is EPEVTQTPSHQVTQMGQEVILRCVPISNHLYFYWYRQILGQKVEFLVSFYNNEISEKSEIFDDQFSVERPDGSNFTLKIRSTKLEDSAMYFCASAPRGASGNTIYFGEGSWLTVV.

The chain uses TRBV7-3 and TRBJ1-1; D is unresolved. The CDR3 runs to 14 residues. Germline V CDR1 and CDR2: SGHTA, FQGTGA. Trimming cost V 5 bases and J 1 base, with 11 bases left between them. CDR3 bases: TGTGCCAGCAGCCCCGTGGCCTCGAACACTGAAGCTTTCTTT. Its translation is CASSPVASNTEAFF.

The chain couples TRBV29-1 to TRBJ2-5; the D gene is possibly TRBD1 (5 bases). Germline V gene data show CDR1 as SQVTM and CDR2 as ANQGSEA. This CDR3 comprises 12 residues. Trimming removed 6 bases at V and 5 bases at J, with 13 bases between. The CDR3 region is CSVGTGRETQYF. CDR3 nucleotides: TGCAGCGTCGGAACAGGAAGGGAGACCCAGTACTTC.

The chain employs TRBV5-4 and TRBJ2-3; 9 bases line up with TRBD2. The germline gives CDR1 SGHNT, CDR2 YYREEE (reference sequence). J lost 8 bases, V lost 1 base, and 14 bases had no gene match. The CDR3 has 17 amino acids. Here the CDR3 reads CASSLTPKAGGRGTQYF. Here the CDR3 DNA reads TGTGCCAGCAGCTTGACCCCCAAAGCGGGGGGCCGTGGTACGCAGTATTTT.

The V call is TRBV18, the J call TRBJ1-5, with TRBD1 identical over 7 bases. The CDR3 contains 18 residues. Germline CDR1 is KGHSH and CDR2 is LQKENI. The V and J ends lost 4 bases and 0 bases, in that order; junction bases with no gene match: 12. CDR3: CASSRLPRDRVSNQPQHF. CDR3 DNA: TGTGCCAGCTCACGACTTCCCCGGGACAGAGTTAGCAATCAGCCCCAGCATTTT.

This chain uses TRBV5-1 with TRBJ2-1; D is undetermined. V was trimmed by 2 bases and J by 6 bases, leaving 6 bases between them. The germline V gene encodes CDR1 SGHRS and CDR2 YFSETQ. This CDR3 spans 12 amino acids. The CDR3 protein is CASSLNSNEQFF. Here the CDR3 DNA reads TGCGCCAGCAGCTTAAATAGCAATGAGCAGTTCTTC.

V and J are TRBV29-1 and TRBJ1-1; tentatively, D is TRBD1 (5 bases). The germline CDR1 and CDR2 sequences are SQVTM and ANQGSEA. V shed 6 bases and J shed 6 bases, with 11 bases lying between them. CDR3 length equals 11 residues. This CDR3 is CSVGTWAEAFF. In nucleotides, the CDR3 is TGCAGCGTGGGGACTTGGGCTGAAGCTTTCTTT. The full variable domain, in which reference TRBV29-1 and TRBJ1-1 provide the parts outside the CDR3, is SAVISQKPSRDICQRGTSLTIQCQVDSQVTMMFWYRQQPGQSLTLIATANQGSEATYESGFVIDKFPISRPNLTFSTLTVSNMSPEDSSIYLCSVGTWAEAFFGQGTRLTVV.

This chain links TRBV5-4 with TRBJ2-1, with 9 bases fitting TRBD2. The germline V gene encodes CDR1 SGHNT and CDR2 YYREEE (reference sequence). The V segment lost 0 bases and the J segment 7 bases; nucleotides outside the gene matches: 11. The CDR3 extends over 17 amino acids. In DNA form, the CDR3 reads TGTGCCAGCAGCTTGGGTGGTCTAGCGGGATCGATGAATGAGCAGTTCTTC. This codes for CASSLGGLAGSMNEQFF. The full variable domain, its missing parts supplied by reference TRBV5-4 and TRBJ2-1, is ETGVTQSPTHLIKTRGQQVTLRCSSQSGHNTVSWYQQALGQGPQFIFQYYREEENGRGNFPPRFSGLQFPNYSSELNVNALELDDSALYLCASSLGGLAGSMNEQFFGPGTRLTVL.

The chain joins TRBV28 to TRBJ2-7; D might be TRBD2 (6 bases). Germline V gene data show CDR1 as MDHEN and CDR2 as SYDVKM. This CDR3 spans 15 amino acids. The V gene lost 4 bases and the J gene lost 3 bases, with 16 bases spanning the gap. The CDR3 DNA sequence: TGTGCCAGCAGTTCCCCGGGGCGGGGTGGCTACGAGCAGTACTTC. It codes for CASSSPGRGGYEQYF.

A few counts support this clone. This chain joins TRBV19 and TRBJ1-5; 8 nucleotides match TRBD1. The V segment lost 5 bases and the J segment 13 bases; nucleotides outside the gene matches: 7. The germline V gene has CDR1 LNHDA and CDR2 SQIVND (reference sequence). This CDR3 is 12 amino acids long. The chain's CDR3 is CASSSKQGVQHF. DNA for the CDR3: TGTGCCAGTAGTTCCAAACAGGGGGTGCAGCATTTT.

This clone was counted a few times. The V call is TRBV19, the J call TRBJ2-7; 7 bases are shared with TRBD1. Germline V gives CDR1 LNHDA, CDR2 SQIVND (reference sequence). CDR3 size: 14 residues. The J segment lost 6 bases and the V segment lost 8 bases, leaving 13 bases of the junction unmatched. The CDR3 bases are TGTGCCAGTGCGTTACAGGGGTTCCGGGGCGAGCAGTACTTC. This gives the protein CASALQGFRGEQYF.

This chain joins TRBV2 and TRBJ2-3, with a possible D match to TRBD2 (6 bases). Trimming removed 6 bases at V and 3 bases at J, with 19 bases between. CDR1 SNHLY and CDR2 FYNNEI come from the germline V gene. The CDR3 spans 16 residues. The CDR3: CASSVTGALGTDTQYF. The CDR3, as DNA: TGTGCCAGCAGCGTAACGGGAGCCCTAGGGACAGATACGCAGTATTTT.

This sequence joins TRBV4-3 and TRBJ2-7, with TRBD2 identical over 13 bases. This CDR3 is 16 amino acids long. V trimming: 4 bases; J trimming: 3 bases; junction bases outside the gene matches: 6. Per the germline V gene, CDR1 is LGHNA and CDR2 is YSLEER. The CDR3 loop is CASSPGLAGVLYEQYF. CDR3 in DNA: TGCGCCAGCAGCCCAGGACTAGCGGGAGTGCTCTACGAGCAGTACTTC.

In its sample, this clone was seen once. The CDR3 loop reads CASSLEGGSQPQHF. CDR3 bases: TGCGCCAGCAGCCTCGAAGGGGGAAGTCAGCCCCAGCATTTT. The chain links TRBV5-1 to TRBJ1-5; the D gene is possibly TRBD1 (6 bases). This CDR3 spans 14 amino acids. Looked up from germline, CDR1 is SGHRS and CDR2 is YFSETQ. V gave up 4 bases and J gave up 6 bases, with 14 bases separating them.

The V call is TRBV28, the J call TRBJ2-5; 12 nucleotides agree with TRBD1. The DNA end lines up better with TRBJ2-7; the J call may be wrong. Germline lookup yields CDR1 MDHEN and CDR2 SYDVKM. CDR3 length equals 15 residues. The CDR3 here is CASSPSGQGAGEQYF. The CDR3 bases are TGTGCCAGCAGTCCTTCGGGACAGGGGGCGGGCGAGCAGTACTTC.

The chain carries TRBV2 and TRBJ2-2, with TRBD2 as a possible D gene (6 bases). The CDR3 has 13 residues. CDR1 and CDR2 from the germline V gene are SNHLY and FYNNEI. V was shortened by 5 bases and J by 6 bases, with 10 bases between the two germline ends. The CDR3 DNA follows: TGTGCCAGCAGTCTGACGGGGGCCGGGGAGCTGTTTTTT. Translated: CASSLTGAGELFF.